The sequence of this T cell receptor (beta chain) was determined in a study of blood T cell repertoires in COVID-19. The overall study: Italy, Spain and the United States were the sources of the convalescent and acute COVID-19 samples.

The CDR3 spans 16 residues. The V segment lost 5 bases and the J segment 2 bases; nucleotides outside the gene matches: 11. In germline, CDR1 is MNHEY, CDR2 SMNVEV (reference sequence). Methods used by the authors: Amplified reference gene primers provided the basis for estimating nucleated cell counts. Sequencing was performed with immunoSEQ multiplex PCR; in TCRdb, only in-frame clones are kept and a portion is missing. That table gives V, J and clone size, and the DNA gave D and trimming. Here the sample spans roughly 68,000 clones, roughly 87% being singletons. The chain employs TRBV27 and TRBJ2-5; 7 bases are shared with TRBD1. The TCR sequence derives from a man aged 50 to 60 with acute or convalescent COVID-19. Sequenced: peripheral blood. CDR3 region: CASSPHSSTGQETQYF. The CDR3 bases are TGTGCCAGCAGTCCACATTCCTCGACAGGGCAAGAGACCCAGTACTTC.